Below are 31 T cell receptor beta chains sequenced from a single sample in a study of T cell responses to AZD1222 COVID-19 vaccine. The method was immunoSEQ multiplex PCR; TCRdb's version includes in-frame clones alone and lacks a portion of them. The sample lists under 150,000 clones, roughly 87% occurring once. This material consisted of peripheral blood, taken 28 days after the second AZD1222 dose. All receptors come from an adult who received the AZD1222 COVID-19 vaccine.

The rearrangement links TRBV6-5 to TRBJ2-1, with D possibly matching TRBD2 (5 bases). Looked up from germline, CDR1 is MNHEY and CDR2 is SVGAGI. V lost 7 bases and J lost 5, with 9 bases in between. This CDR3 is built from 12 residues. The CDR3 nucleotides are TGTGCCAGCACCCGGGGTAACAATGAGCAGTTCTTC. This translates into CASTRGNNEQFF.

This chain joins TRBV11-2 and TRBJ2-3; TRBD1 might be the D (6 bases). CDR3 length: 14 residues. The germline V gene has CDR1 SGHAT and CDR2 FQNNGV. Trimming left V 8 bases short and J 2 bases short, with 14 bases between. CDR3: CASRQGQNTDTQYF. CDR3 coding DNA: TGTGCCAGCCGCCAAGGACAGAACACAGATACGCAGTATTTT. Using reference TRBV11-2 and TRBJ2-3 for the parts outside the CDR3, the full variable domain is EAGVAQSPRYKIIEKRQSVAFWCNPISGHATLYWYQQILGQGPKLLIQFQNNGVVDDSQLPKDRFSAERLKGVDSTLKIQPAKLEDSAVYLCASRQGQNTDTQYFGPGTRLTVL.

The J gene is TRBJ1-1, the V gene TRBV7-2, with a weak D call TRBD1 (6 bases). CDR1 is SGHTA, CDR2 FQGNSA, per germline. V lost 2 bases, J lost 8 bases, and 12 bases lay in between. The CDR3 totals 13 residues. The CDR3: CASSLMRGGEAFF. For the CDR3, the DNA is TGTGCCAGCAGCTTAATGAGAGGGGGAGAAGCTTTCTTT.

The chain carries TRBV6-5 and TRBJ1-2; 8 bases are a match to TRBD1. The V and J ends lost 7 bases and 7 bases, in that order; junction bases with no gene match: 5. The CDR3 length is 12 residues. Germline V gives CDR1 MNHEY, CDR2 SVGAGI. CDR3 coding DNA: TGTGCCAGCAAGGTGACAGGGGTTGGCTACACCTTC. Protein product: CASKVTGVGYTF.

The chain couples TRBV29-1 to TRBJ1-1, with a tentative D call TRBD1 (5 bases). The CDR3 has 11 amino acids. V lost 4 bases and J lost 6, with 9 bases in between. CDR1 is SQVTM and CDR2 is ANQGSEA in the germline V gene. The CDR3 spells CSVVSGPEAFF. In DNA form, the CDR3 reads TGCAGCGTTGTTTCAGGGCCTGAAGCTTTCTTT.

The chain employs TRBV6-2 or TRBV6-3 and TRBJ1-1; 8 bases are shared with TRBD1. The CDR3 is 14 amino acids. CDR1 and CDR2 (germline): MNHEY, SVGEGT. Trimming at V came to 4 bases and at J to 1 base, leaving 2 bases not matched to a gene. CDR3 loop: CASSSTGANTEAFF. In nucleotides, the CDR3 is TGTGCCAGCAGTTCGACAGGGGCGAACACTGAAGCTTTCTTT.

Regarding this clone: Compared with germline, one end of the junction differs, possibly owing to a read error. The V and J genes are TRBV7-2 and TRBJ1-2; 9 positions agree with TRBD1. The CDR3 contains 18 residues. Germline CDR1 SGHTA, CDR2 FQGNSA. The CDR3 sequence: CASSLDSVPGASGTGRHF. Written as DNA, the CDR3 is TGTGCCAGCAGCTTAGACTCGGTTCCGGGAGCCTCGGGGACAGGGCGACATTTC. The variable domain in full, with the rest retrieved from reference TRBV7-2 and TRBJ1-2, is GAGVSQSPSNKVTEKGKDVELRCDPISGHTALYWYRQSLGQGLEFLIYFQGNSAPDKSGLPSDRFSAERTGGSVSTLTIQRTQQEDSAVYLCASSLDSVPGASGTGRHFGSGTRLTVV.

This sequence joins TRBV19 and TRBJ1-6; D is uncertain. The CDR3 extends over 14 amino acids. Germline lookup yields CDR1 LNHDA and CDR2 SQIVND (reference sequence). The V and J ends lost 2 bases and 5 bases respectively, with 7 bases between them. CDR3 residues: CASSILQHNSPLHF. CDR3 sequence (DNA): TGTGCCAGTAGTATATTACAACATAATTCACCCCTCCACTTT.

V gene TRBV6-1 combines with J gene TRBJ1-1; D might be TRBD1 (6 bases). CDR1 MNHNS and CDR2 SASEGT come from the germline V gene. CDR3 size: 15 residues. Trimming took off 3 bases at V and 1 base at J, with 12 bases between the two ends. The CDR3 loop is CASSDAGTRNTEAFF. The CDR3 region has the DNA TGTGCCAGCAGTGACGCAGGGACAAGGAACACTGAAGCTTTCTTT.

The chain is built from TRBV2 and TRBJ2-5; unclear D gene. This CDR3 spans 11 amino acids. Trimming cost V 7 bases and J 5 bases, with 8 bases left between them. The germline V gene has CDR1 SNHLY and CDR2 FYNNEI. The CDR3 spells CASTLRETQYF. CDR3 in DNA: TGTGCCAGCACCCTTCGGGAGACCCAGTACTTC.

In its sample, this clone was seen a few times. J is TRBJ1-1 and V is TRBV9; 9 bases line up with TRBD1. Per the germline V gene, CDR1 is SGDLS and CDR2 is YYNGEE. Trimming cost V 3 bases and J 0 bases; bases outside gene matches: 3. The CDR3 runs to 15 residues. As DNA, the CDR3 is TGTGCCAGCAGCGGGAACAGGGGGCTGAACACTGAAGCTTTCTTT. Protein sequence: CASSGNRGLNTEAFF.

DNA for the CDR3: TGTGCCAGCAGTCCCCTTGGGGGCGCGGCCTACGAGCAGTACTTC. Protein: CASSPLGGAAYEQYF. V is TRBV27 and J is TRBJ2-7; D perhaps matches TRBD1 (6 bases). This CDR3 has 15 amino acids. The germline V and J ends were trimmed by 5 bases and 2 bases, with 16 bases remaining between them. Germline V gene data show CDR1 as MNHEY and CDR2 as SMNVEV (reference sequence).

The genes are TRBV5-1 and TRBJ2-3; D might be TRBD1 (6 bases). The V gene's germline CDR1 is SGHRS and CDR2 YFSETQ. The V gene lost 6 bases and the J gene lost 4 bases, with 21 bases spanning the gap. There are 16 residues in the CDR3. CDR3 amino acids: CASKEGDTFVSDTQYF. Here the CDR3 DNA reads TGCGCCAGCAAGGAAGGGGACACCTTTGTGTCAGATACGCAGTATTTT.

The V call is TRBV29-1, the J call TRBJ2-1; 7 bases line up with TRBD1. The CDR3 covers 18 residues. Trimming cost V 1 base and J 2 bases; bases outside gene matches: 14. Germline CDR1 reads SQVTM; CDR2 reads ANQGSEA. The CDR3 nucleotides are TGCAGCGTTGAAGGAGGGGGCTACTTTACCCCCCCCTACAATGAGCAGTTCTTC. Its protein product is CSVEGGGYFTPPYNEQFF.

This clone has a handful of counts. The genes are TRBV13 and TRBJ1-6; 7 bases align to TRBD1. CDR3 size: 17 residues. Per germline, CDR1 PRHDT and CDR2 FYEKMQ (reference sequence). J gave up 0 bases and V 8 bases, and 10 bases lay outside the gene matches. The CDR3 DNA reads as TGTGCCAGCGCTTCCCGGACAGGCGACTCCTATAATTCACCCCTCCACTTT. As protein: CASASRTGDSYNSPLHF.

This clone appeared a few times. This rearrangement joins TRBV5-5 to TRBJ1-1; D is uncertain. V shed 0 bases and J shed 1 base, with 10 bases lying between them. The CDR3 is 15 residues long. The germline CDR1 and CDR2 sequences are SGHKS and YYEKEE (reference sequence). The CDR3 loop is CASSLGPQSNTEAFF. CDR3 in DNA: TGTGCCAGCAGCTTGGGGCCCCAGTCGAACACTGAAGCTTTCTTT.

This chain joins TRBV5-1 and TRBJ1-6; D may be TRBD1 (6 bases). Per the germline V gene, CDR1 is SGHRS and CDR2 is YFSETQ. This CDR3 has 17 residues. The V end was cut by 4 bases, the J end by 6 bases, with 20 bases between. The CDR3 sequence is CASSPRPGDGFNSPLHF. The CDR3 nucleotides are TGCGCCAGCAGCCCCCGCCCAGGGGATGGTTTTAATTCACCCCTCCACTTT. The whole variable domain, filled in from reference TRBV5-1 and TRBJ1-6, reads KAGVTQTPRYLIKTRGQQVTLSCSPISGHRSVSWYQQTPGQGLQFLFEYFSETQRNKGNFPGRFSGRQFSNSRSEMNVSTLELGDSALYLCASSPRPGDGFNSPLHFGNGTRLTVT.

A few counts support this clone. CDR3 DNA: TGTGCCAGCAGATCTAGCGGGGGGAAAGAGCTGCAAGAGACCCAGTACTTC. Amino acids: CASRSSGGKELQETQYF. The chain recombines TRBV7-9 with TRBJ2-5; TRBD2 matches 11 bases. Germline CDR1 SEHNR, CDR2 FQNEAQ (reference sequence). V shed 6 bases, J shed 2 bases, and the junction held 11 bases outside the gene matches. The CDR3 totals 17 residues.

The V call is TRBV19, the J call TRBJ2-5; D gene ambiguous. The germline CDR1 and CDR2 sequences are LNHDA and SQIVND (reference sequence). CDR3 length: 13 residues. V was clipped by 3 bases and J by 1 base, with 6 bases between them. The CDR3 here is CASSISVQETQYF. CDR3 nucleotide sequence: TGTGCCAGTAGTATTTCAGTCCAAGAGACCCAGTACTTC.

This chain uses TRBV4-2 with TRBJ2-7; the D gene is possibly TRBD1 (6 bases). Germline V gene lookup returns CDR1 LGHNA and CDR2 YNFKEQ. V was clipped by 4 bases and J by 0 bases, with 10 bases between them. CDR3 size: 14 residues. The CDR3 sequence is CASSPGQSSYEQYF. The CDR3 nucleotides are TGTGCCAGCAGCCCCGGACAGTCCTCCTACGAGCAGTACTTC.

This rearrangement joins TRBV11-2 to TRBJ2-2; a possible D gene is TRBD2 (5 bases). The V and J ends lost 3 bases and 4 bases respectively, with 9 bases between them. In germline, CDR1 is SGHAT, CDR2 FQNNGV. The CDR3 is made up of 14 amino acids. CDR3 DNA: TGTGCCAGCAGCTTGGGAGAGGTCACCGGGGAGCTGTTTTTT. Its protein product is CASSLGEVTGELFF.

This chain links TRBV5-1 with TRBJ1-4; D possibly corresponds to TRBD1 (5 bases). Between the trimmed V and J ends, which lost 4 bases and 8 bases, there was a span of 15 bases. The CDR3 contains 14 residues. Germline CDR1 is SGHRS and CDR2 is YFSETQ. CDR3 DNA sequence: TGCGCCAGCAGCGAACGGGGGGATCAAGAAAAACTGTTTTTT. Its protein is CASSERGDQEKLFF.

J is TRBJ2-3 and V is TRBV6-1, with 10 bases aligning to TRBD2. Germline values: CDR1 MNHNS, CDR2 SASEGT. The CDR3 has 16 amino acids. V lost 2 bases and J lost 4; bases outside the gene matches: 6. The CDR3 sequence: CASSELGTSVPDTQYF. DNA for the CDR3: TGTGCCAGCAGTGAATTAGGGACTAGCGTGCCAGATACGCAGTATTTT.

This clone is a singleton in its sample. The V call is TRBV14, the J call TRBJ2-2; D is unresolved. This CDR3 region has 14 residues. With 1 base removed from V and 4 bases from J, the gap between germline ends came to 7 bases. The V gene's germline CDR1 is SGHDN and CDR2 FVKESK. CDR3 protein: CASSQGPVTGELFF. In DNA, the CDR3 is TGTGCCAGCAGCCAAGGACCAGTCACCGGGGAGCTGTTTTTT. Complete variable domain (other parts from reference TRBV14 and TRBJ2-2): EAGVTQFPSHSVIEKGQTVTLRCDPISGHDNLYWYRRVMGKEIKFLLHFVKESKQDESGMPNNRFLAERTGGTYSTLKVQPAELEDSGVYFCASSQGPVTGELFFGEGSRLTVL.

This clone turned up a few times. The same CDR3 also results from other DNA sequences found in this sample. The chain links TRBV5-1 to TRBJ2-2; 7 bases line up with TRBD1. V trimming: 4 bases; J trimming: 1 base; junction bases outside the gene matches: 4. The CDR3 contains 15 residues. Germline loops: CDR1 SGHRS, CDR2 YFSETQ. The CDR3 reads CASSLGTVNTGELFF. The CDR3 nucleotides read TGCGCCAGCAGCCTAGGGACAGTGAACACCGGGGAGCTGTTTTTT.

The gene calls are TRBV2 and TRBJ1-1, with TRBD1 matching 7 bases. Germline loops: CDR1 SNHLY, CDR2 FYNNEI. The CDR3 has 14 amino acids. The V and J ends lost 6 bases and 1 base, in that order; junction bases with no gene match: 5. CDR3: CASRRGQSNTEAFF. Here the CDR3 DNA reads TGTGCCAGCAGGAGGGGACAGTCGAACACTGAAGCTTTCTTT.

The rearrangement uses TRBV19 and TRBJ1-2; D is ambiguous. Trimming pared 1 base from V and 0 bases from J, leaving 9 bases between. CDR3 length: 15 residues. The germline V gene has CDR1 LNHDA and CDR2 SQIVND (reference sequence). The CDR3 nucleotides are TGTGCCAGTAGTATAGGCGGGTTCACTAACTATGGCTACACCTTC. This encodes CASSIGGFTNYGYTF.

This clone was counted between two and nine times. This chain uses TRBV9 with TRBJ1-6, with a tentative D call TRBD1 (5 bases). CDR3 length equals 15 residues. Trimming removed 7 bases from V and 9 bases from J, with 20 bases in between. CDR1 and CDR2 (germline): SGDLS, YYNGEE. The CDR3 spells CASALSTSRASPLHF. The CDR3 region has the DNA TGTGCCAGCGCCCTTTCCACGTCCAGGGCTTCACCCCTCCACTTT.

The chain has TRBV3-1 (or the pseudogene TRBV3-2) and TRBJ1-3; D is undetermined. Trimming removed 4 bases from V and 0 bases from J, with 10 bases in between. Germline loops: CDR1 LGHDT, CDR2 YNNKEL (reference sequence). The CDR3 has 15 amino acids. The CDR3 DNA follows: TGTGCCAGCAGCCCCCAGGCATTCTCTGGAAACACCATATATTTT. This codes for CASSPQAFSGNTIYF.

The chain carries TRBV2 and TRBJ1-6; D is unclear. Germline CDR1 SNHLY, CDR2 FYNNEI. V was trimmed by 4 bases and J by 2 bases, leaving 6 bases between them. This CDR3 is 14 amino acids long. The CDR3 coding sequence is TGTGCCAGCAGTGTACAGACCTATAATTCACCCCTCCACTTT. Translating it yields CASSVQTYNSPLHF.

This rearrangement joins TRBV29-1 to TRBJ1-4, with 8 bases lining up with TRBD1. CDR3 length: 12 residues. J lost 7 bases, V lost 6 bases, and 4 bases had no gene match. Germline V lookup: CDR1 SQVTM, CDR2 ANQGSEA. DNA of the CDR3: TGCAGCGTCGGACAGGGTGGTGAAAAACTGTTTTTT. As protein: CSVGQGGEKLFF.